The rows below give T cell receptor beta chains drawn from one sample of a study of blood T cell repertoires in COVID-19. TCRdb's copy holds only in-frame clones and misses some; the assay was immunoSEQ multiplex PCR. The sample gives some 250,000 clones, roughly 91% of which show up once; about 1% is in the top ten. The specimen sequenced was peripheral blood. These receptors were taken from a woman between 35 and 50 years old who had recovered from COVID-19. The CDR3 runs from the conserved cysteine through the conserved F or W. The D gene is left open where the match is weak. The size of a clone is reported for some rows only, either as once, few or many, or as a class for expanded clones.

d_gene	v_gene	abundance	j_gene	CDR3nt	CDR3aa
.	TRBV6-5	.	TRBJ2-2	TGTGCCAGCGGGGCACACGACACAGGTCCCGGGGAGCTGTTTTTT	CASGAHDTGPGELFF
TRBD1	TRBV5-6	.	TRBJ1-1	TGTGCCAGCAGACCACAGGGGCTGGGCACTGAAGCTTTCTTT	CASRPQGLGTEAFF
.	TRBV27	.	TRBJ2-3	TGTGCCAGCAGTTTAACCCAACGCACTAACACAGATACGCAGTATTTT	CASSLTQRTNTDTQYF
.	TRBV18	.	TRBJ2-1	TGTGCCAGCTCACCGCTAGACTACAACCTTGGGAATGAGCAGTTCTTC	CASSPLDYNLGNEQFF
TRBD1	TRBV7-2	once	TRBJ1-2	TGTGCCAGCAGCCTAAGGACAGGGGAGGGAGGCTACACCTTC	CASSLRTGEGGYTF
.	TRBV7-6	.	TRBJ1-2	TGTGCCAGCAGCCCCCAGGGACCGGGACATAATAACTATGGCTACACCTTC	CASSPQGPGHNNYGYTF
.	TRBV7-9	once	TRBJ1-1	TGTGCCAGCAGCCCCGGGACACTGAACACTGAAGCTTTCTTT	CASSPGTLNTEAFF
.	TRBV12-5	once	TRBJ1-2	TGTGCTAGTGGTTTGTCAGGCGCCCGAGCTAACTATGGCTACACCTTC	CASGLSGARANYGYTF
TRBD2	TRBV27	.	TRBJ2-3	TGTGCCAGCAGGGTCGCCGCCGGGAGGGCGACAGATACGCAGTATTTT	CASRVAAGRATDTQYF
TRBD2	TRBV19	once	TRBJ2-2	TGTGCCAGTAGTAGATACGTATTAGCGGGAGGTCACACCGGGGAGCTGTTTTTT	CASSRYVLAGGHTGELFF
.	TRBV5-1	few	TRBJ2-1	TGCGCCAGCAGGAGGGGGTTCAATGAGCAGTTCTTC	CASRRGFNEQFF
TRBD1	TRBV2	.	TRBJ1-5	TGTGCCAGCAGAGACAGGGTGGCTCAGCCCCAGCATTTT	CASRDRVAQPQHF
.	TRBV30	.	TRBJ1-5	TGTGCCTGGAGTGTAGGGGCAGTCGATCAGCCCCAGCATTTT	CAWSVGAVDQPQHF
TRBD2	TRBV7-9	.	TRBJ2-5	TGTGCCAGCAGCCCTAGCGGGAGCTTGGTGACCCAGTACTTC	CASSPSGSLVTQYF
.	TRBV4-3	.	TRBJ2-5	TGCGCCAGCAGCCAAGTTGGAGGGGCGGAAAAAGAGACCCAGTACTTC	CASSQVGGAEKETQYF
TRBD2	TRBV25-1	.	TRBJ2-2	TGTGCCAGCAGTGGCGCCCCTGGTGCGGGAGCGGCCGGGGAGCTGTTTTTT	CASSGAPGAGAAGELFF
TRBD2	TRBV7-3	.	TRBJ2-7	TGTGCCAGCGGGGCGGGAGGGACCTACGAGCAGTACTTC	CASGAGGTYEQYF
.	TRBV5-1	.	TRBJ2-2	TGCGCCAGCCCCCCACCGGACACCGGGGAGCTGTTTTTT	CASPPPDTGELFF
TRBD1	TRBV11-2	.	TRBJ2-7	TGTGCCAGCAGCCGCGGACAGGACGCCTACGAGCAGTACTTC	CASSRGQDAYEQYF
.	TRBV7-8	.	TRBJ2-1	TGTGCCAGCAGCCGCGGGACTTCCAATGAGCAGTTCTTC	CASSRGTSNEQFF
.	TRBV20-1	.	TRBJ2-7	TGCAGTGCTACGGGAGCCTACGAGCAGTACTTC	CSATGAYEQYF
.	TRBV6-2/TRBV6-3	.	TRBJ2-1	TGTGCCAGCAGTTATAATCCCCCGGTTGAGCAGTTCTTC	CASSYNPPVEQFF
.	TRBV7-2	.	TRBJ2-5	TGTGCCAGCAGCTTAGCGGGGCAGGGCACGGAGACCCAGTACTTC	CASSLAGQGTETQYF
.	TRBV28	.	TRBJ1-2	TGTGCCAGCAGTTTAGGAGATAACTATGGCTACACCTTC	CASSLGDNYGYTF
TRBD2	TRBV5-6	.	TRBJ2-1	TGTGCCAGCAGCTGGGGACTAGCGGGGGCAGGGTCCTACAATGAGCAGTTCTTC	CASSWGLAGAGSYNEQFF
.	TRBV7-9	.	TRBJ2-7	TGTGCCAGCAGCTTAGCGGGCGGGTCCCCCTACGAGCAGTACTTC	CASSLAGGSPYEQYF
.	TRBV7-9	.	TRBJ1-1	TGTGCCAGCAGCCCCGGGGGGACCATGAACACTGAAGCTTTCTTT	CASSPGGTMNTEAFF
.	TRBV29-1	.	TRBJ1-5	TGCAGCGTTGGCCGGGATCTCAATCAGCCCCAGCATTTT	CSVGRDLNQPQHF
.	TRBV3-1/TRBV3-2	.	TRBJ1-6	TGTGCCAGCAGCCAAGGGGCAGTCTATAATTCACCCCTCCACTTT	CASSQGAVYNSPLHF
.	TRBV30	.	TRBJ2-3	TGTGCCTGGAGTTCTCCATCACCGACACGCACAGATACGCAGTATTTT	CAWSSPSPTRTDTQYF
.	TRBV14	.	TRBJ2-2	TGTGCCAGCAGCCAAGACTATAACACCGGGGAGCTGTTTTTT	CASSQDYNTGELFF
TRBD1	TRBV4-3	.	TRBJ1-5	TGCGCCAGCAGCCCTCGGACAGGATCCCAGCCCCAGCATTTT	CASSPRTGSQPQHF
TRBD2	TRBV9	.	TRBJ2-1	TGTGCCAGCAGCCCCACTAGCGGGATTTATGGTGAGCAGTTCTTC	CASSPTSGIYGEQFF
.	TRBV6-5	.	TRBJ1-5	TGTGCCAGCAGCCCCACGGGGTATAGCAATCAGCCCCAGCATTTT	CASSPTGYSNQPQHF
.	TRBV18	.	TRBJ2-1	TGTGCCAGCTCAGGGAGCCTCAGGGGCTCCTACAATGAGCAGTTCTTC	CASSGSLRGSYNEQFF
.	TRBV18	.	TRBJ2-7	TGTGCCAGCTCACCGGGGACGGGGGTTCCTGGGGAGCAGTACTTC	CASSPGTGVPGEQYF
TRBD2	TRBV11-2	.	TRBJ2-5	TGTGCCAGCAGCTTAGGGGCTAGCGGGACGCAAGAGACCCAGTACTTC	CASSLGASGTQETQYF
.	TRBV3-1/TRBV3-2	.	TRBJ1-6	TGTGCCAGCAGCCAAGGGGGGGGCGTTCTCCACTTT	CASSQGGGVLHF
.	TRBV3-1/TRBV3-2	.	TRBJ2-1	TGTGCCAGCAGCCAAGGTTGGGCGGGCCCGAATGAGCAGTTCTTC	CASSQGWAGPNEQFF
.	TRBV3-1/TRBV3-2	.	TRBJ1-2	TGTGCCAGCAGCGGGGGGAACTATGGCTACACCTTC	CASSGGNYGYTF
TRBD2	TRBV6-5	few	TRBJ2-7	TGTGCCAGCAGGACTAGCGGGACGGGCGAGCAGTACTTC	CASRTSGTGEQYF
.	TRBV24-1	.	TRBJ2-4	TGTGCCACCAGTGAAGGGGGACGATTCAACATTCAGTACTTC	CATSEGGRFNIQYF
TRBD1	TRBV7-2	.	TRBJ2-1	TGTGCCAGCAAAAAGGGGGACAGGGTAAATGAGCAGTTCTTC	CASKKGDRVNEQFF
TRBD1	TRBV18	.	TRBJ1-2	TGTGCCAGCTCACCCGGGACAGACTCCAACTATGGCTACACCTTC	CASSPGTDSNYGYTF
.	TRBV7-9	.	TRBJ2-2	TGTGCCAGCACCCTCTGGGGGGAAGGGGAGCTGTTTTTT	CASTLWGEGELFF
TRBD1	TRBV9	.	TRBJ1-3	TGTGCCAGCAGTGTACGGACAGGGCGGGGAAACACCATATATTTT	CASSVRTGRGNTIYF
.	TRBV27	.	TRBJ2-1	TGTGCCAGCACCCCCGGCGGCGGTTACAATGAGCAGTTCTTC	CASTPGGGYNEQFF
TRBD2	TRBV9	.	TRBJ2-3	TGTGCCAGCAGCGTAGGTGGGGGGGGGACAGATACGCAGTATTTT	CASSVGGGGTDTQYF
TRBD1	TRBV5-1	.	TRBJ2-3	TGCGCCAGCAGCGGTACAGGGGAGAGCACAGATACGCAGTATTTT	CASSGTGESTDTQYF
TRBD1	TRBV9	.	TRBJ1-1	TGTGCCAGCAGCACCCGGACAGGGGTCGGACATGGAACTGAAGCTTTCTTT	CASSTRTGVGHGTEAFF
TRBD1	TRBV4-2	.	TRBJ2-7	TGTGCCAGCAGCCAAGGGGGTTGGGGGACAGCATTGGGCGAGCAGTACTTC	CASSQGGWGTALGEQYF
TRBD2	TRBV10-3	once	TRBJ2-5	TGTGCCATCAGTGAATGGGCGGGAGGGGAGACCCAGTACTTC	CAISEWAGGETQYF
.	TRBV5-1	once	TRBJ2-7	TGCGCCAGCAGGTCTGCTATCACCTACGAGCAGTACTTC	CASRSAITYEQYF
.	TRBV13	.	TRBJ1-3	TGTGCCAGCAGCTTAGGCCGCGGTGGAAACACCATATATTTT	CASSLGRGGNTIYF
TRBD1	TRBV10-3	.	TRBJ1-5	TGTGCCATCAGGACCGACAGGGAGCCCAATCAGCCCCAGCATTTT	CAIRTDREPNQPQHF
.	TRBV30	once	TRBJ2-2	TGTGCCTGGAAGCGGAGCCCGAACACCGGGGAGCTGTTTTTT	CAWKRSPNTGELFF
.	TRBV28	.	TRBJ2-1	TGTGCCAGCAGTTTAGGGCTAGCGTGGAATGAGCAGTTCTTC	CASSLGLAWNEQFF
.	TRBV7-2	.	TRBJ1-3	TGTGCCAGCAGCTCGAGGGGGTCGGGAAACACCATATATTTT	CASSSRGSGNTIYF
TRBD2	TRBV3-1/TRBV3-2	.	TRBJ2-7	TGTGCCAGCAGCCCCCAGGGTAGCGGGGGGTACGAGCAGTACTTC	CASSPQGSGGYEQYF
.	TRBV19	.	TRBJ1-1	TGTGCCAGTAGTATTCCACAGGGTCGAGGGACTGAAGCTTTCTTT	CASSIPQGRGTEAFF